A few counts support the clone carrying this TCR beta chain. Its specificity is not known. Through template switching, a universal primer site was introduced, and the cDNA contained unique molecular identifiers. MiXCR was run by TCRdb on the 5' RACE reads, yielding one entry per CDR3 protein. Here the sample spans 600,000 to 700,000 distinct CDR3 sequences, approximately 22% being singletons. All donors were healthy, and all were Caucasian. The sample originates from a study of identical twins. CDR1 and CDR2 from the germline V gene are LGHDT and YNNKEL (reference sequence). This CDR3 is 12 amino acids long. Trimming shortened V by 2 bases and J by 7 bases, and 8 bases separated the two germline ends. General study findings and limits: With abundant cord blood beta clonotypes, insertions were fewer; memory repertoires showed no such pattern.

These sequences were also reported in another study, on T cells expressing NK-cell markers. This second study says: In four donors, dominant clonotypes made up about 28.3-65% of CD3+CD56-NKG2C+ cells.

The clonotype was recovered from a woman aged 18-29 years in good health. What was sequenced was PBMCs. The rearrangement links TRBV3-1 to TRBJ1-2, with D perhaps TRBD1 (5 bases). The CDR3 loop reads CASSQTTVGYTF. The CDR3 bases are TGTGCCAGCAGCCAAACGACAGTTGGCTACACCTTC.